A single sample is the source of the 13 T cell receptor beta chains below, sequenced in a study of T cell responses to AZD1222 COVID-19 vaccine. This table comes from immunoSEQ multiplex PCR, and its TCRdb copy is limited to in-frame clones, with some not included. The sample lists approximately 120,000 clones; roughly 91% were seen once. This specimen was peripheral blood, taken on day 0 of AZD1222 vaccination. The source of these receptors is an adult in good health.

The table lists this clone with a count of one. V gene TRBV7-3 combines with J gene TRBJ1-4; 7 nucleotides align to TRBD1. Germline CDR1 SGHTA, CDR2 FQGTGA. The CDR3 has 17 amino acids. J was trimmed by 5 bases and V by 5 bases; bases with no gene match: 14. Here the CDR3 reads CASSAQLRGQPNEKLFF. The CDR3 bases are TGTGCCAGCAGCGCGCAGCTAAGGGGACAGCCAAATGAAAAACTGTTTTTT.

The V gene is TRBV11-2, the J gene TRBJ2-1; 7 bases match TRBD2. Germline assignment: CDR1 SGHAT and CDR2 FQNNGV. The CDR3 sequence is 15 residues long. J was trimmed by 2 bases and V by 3 bases; bases with no gene match: 4. For the CDR3, the DNA is TGTGCCAGCAGCTTCCTAGCGGATCCCTACAATGAGCAGTTCTTC. It translates to CASSFLADPYNEQFF.

This chain connects TRBV21-1 to TRBJ1-2. TRBV21-1 is shown as a pseudogene. The CDR3 is 15 residues long. The CDR3 nucleotides read TGTGCCAGCAGCAAATCCCGGGGAGGGGGCTATGGCTACACCTTC. Translated: CASSKSRGGGYGYTF.

This CDR3 reads CASSLDIRETQYF. The CDR3 DNA follows: TGTGCCAGCAGCTTGGACATCCGGGAGACCCAGTACTTC. This chain connects TRBV7-7 to TRBJ2-5, with D perhaps matching TRBD1 (5 bases). Germline assignment: CDR1 SSHAT and CDR2 FNYEAQ (reference sequence). V was cut by 3 bases and J by 5 bases, with 10 bases left in between. The CDR3 runs to 13 residues.

V gene TRBV3-1 (or the pseudogene TRBV3-2) combines with J gene TRBJ2-5, with 7 positions matching TRBD2. J gave up 1 base and V 1 base, and 3 bases lay outside the gene matches. Per the germline V gene, CDR1 is LGHDT and CDR2 is YNNKEL (reference sequence). This CDR3 comprises 15 residues. CDR3: CASSQGEGGQETQYF. In nucleotides, the CDR3 is TGTGCCAGCAGCCAAGGGGAGGGCGGCCAAGAGACCCAGTACTTC.

This chain links TRBV30 with TRBJ1-3; 12 positions match TRBD1. Per germline, CDR1 GTSNPN and CDR2 SVGIG (reference sequence). J was trimmed by 9 bases and V by 5 bases; bases with no gene match: 8. The CDR3 has 14 amino acids. The CDR3 DNA reads TGTGCCTGGCATCCGGGACAGGGGGCCCCCACCATATATTTT. Protein product: CAWHPGQGAPTIYF. Looking up the rest from reference TRBV30 and TRBJ1-3 gives the full variable domain: SQTIHQWPATLVQPVGSPLSLECTVEGTSNPNLYWYRQAAGRGLQLLFYSVGIGQISSEVPQNLSASRPQDRQFILSSKKLLLSDSGFYLCAWHPGQGAPTIYFGEGSWLTVV.

V usage is TRBV6-2 or TRBV6-3 and J usage is TRBJ2-5, with TRBD2 identical over 12 bases. The V gene end was trimmed by 5 bases and the J gene end by 5 bases; junction bases not matched to a gene: 6. Germline CDR1 reads MNHEY; CDR2 reads SVGEGT. The CDR3 length is 15 residues. CDR3 loop: CASSHGLAGPETQYF. In DNA form, the CDR3 reads TGTGCCAGCAGTCACGGACTAGCGGGACCGGAGACCCAGTACTTC.

The V and J genes are TRBV9 and TRBJ2-1; the match to TRBD2 covers 11 bases. This CDR3 is built from 18 residues. Losses at the gene ends were 4 bases for V and 3 bases for J; bases not matched to a gene: 12. The germline CDR1 and CDR2 sequences are SGDLS and YYNGEE. The CDR3 spells CASSTLGASGGSYNEQFF. The CDR3, as DNA: TGTGCCAGCAGCACCCTCGGGGCTAGCGGGGGGAGCTACAATGAGCAGTTCTTC.

This chain connects TRBV24-1 to TRBJ2-2; 8 bases map to TRBD2. The germline V gene encodes CDR1 KGHDR and CDR2 SFDVKD. The junction had 7 bases not matched to a gene; V was cut back by 4 bases and J by 7 bases. The CDR3 extends over 15 amino acids. The CDR3 nucleotides read TGTGCCACCAGTGAAGGCGGGAGGACTTTCGGGGAGCTGTTTTTT. Encoded protein: CATSEGGRTFGELFF.

This clone was recorded only once. The chain links TRBV18 to TRBJ1-1; no clear D. With 2 bases removed from V and 2 bases from J, the gap between germline ends came to 9 bases. Germline lookup yields CDR1 KGHSH and CDR2 LQKENI. The CDR3 totals 14 residues. The CDR3 protein is CASSPEASNTEAFF. The CDR3 nucleotides are TGTGCCAGCTCACCAGAGGCGTCCAACACTGAAGCTTTCTTT.

The rearrangement joins TRBV7-8 to TRBJ2-3; no clear D gene. The CDR3 is 15 amino acids. V lost 1 base, J lost 5 bases, and 13 bases lay in between. Per the germline V gene, CDR1 is SGHVS and CDR2 is FQNEAQ. This CDR3 reads CASSLGGGRRDTQYF. CDR3 sequence (DNA): TGTGCCAGCAGCTTAGGTGGCGGACGCCGAGATACGCAGTATTTT.

The chain links TRBV3-1 (or the pseudogene TRBV3-2) to TRBJ1-2, with TRBD1 matching over 12 bases. V shed 1 base and J 8 bases; nucleotides not matched to a gene: 5. The CDR3 length is 15 residues. Germline CDR1 is LGHDT and CDR2 is YNNKEL (reference sequence). CDR3: CASSQVGQGAGGYTF. The CDR3 bases are TGTGCCAGCAGCCAAGTGGGACAGGGGGCGGGCGGCTACACCTTC.

The V gene is TRBV3-1 (or the pseudogene TRBV3-2), the J gene TRBJ1-2; 8 bases map to TRBD1. Germline lookup yields CDR1 LGHDT and CDR2 YNNKEL (reference sequence). The V segment lost 0 bases and the J segment 0 bases; nucleotides outside the gene matches: 3. The length of the CDR3 is 16 residues. The CDR3 nucleotides are TGTGCCAGCAGCCAAGACAGGGGGCTAGCTAACTATGGCTACACCTTC. Amino acids: CASSQDRGLANYGYTF.